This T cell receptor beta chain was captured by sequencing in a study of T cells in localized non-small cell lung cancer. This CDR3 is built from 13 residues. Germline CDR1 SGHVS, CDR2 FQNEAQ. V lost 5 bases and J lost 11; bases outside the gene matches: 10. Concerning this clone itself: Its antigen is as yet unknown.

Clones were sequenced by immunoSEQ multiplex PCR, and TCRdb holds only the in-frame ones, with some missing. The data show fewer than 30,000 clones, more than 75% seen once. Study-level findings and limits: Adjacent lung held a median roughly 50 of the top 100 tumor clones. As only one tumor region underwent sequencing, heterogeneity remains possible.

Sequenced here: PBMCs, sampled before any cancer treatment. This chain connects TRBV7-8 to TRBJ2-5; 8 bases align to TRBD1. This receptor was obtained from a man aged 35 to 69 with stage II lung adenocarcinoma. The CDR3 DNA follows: TGTGCCAGCAGCATGGGACAGGATCGAGAGCAGTACTTC. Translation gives CASSMGQDREQYF.